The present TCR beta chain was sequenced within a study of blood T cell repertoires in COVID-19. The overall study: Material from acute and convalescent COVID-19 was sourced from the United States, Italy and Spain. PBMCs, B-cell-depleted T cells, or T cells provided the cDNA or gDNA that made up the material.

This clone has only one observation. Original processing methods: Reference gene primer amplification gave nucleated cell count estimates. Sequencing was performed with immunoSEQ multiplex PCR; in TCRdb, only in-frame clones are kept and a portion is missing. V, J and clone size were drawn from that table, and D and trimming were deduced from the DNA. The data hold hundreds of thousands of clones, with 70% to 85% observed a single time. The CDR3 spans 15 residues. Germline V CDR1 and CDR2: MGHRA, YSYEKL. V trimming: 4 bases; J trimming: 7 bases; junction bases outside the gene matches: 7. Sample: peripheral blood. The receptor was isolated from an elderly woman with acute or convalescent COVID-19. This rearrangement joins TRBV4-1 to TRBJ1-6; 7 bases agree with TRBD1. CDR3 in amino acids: CASSPSGTENSPLHF. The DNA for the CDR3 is TGCGCCAGCAGCCCTTCCGGGACAGAAAATTCACCCCTCCACTTT.